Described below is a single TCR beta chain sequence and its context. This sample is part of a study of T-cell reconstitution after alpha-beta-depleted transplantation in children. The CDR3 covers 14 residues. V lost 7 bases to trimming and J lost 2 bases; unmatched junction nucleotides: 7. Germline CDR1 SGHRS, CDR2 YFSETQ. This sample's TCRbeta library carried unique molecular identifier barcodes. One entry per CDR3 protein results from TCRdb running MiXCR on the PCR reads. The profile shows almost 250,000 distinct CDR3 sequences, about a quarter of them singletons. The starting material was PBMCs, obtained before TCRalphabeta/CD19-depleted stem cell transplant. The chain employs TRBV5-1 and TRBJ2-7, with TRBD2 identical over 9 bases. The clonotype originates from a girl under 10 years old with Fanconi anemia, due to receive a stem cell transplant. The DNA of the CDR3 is TGCGCCAGCCGTGTGGCGGGAGGGACCTACGAGCAGTACTTC. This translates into CASRVAGGTYEQYF.